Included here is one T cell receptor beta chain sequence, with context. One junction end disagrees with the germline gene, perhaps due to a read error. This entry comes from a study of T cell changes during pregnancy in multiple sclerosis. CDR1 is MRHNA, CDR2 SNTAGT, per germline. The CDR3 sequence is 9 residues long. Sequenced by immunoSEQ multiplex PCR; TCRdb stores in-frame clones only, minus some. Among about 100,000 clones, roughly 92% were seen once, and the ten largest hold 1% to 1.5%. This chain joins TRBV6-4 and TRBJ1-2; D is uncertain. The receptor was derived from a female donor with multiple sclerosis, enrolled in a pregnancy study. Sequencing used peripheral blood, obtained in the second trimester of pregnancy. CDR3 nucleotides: TGTGCCAGCAGGAGAATAGCGGCCTTC. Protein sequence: CASRRIAAF.